The 30 T cell receptor beta chains below were found in one sample sequenced in a study of beta chain features in type 1 diabetes. Of the isolated RNA, all was reverse transcribed, and so the sequenced material was expressed TCRB transcripts. The protocol was immunoSEQ multiplex PCR, while the TCRdb copy is restricted to in-frame clones and leaves out a portion. The repertoire holds around 500,000 clones, with over 10% as singletons. Sequenced: naive CD4+ T cells from blood. The receptors come from a woman aged 18-30 years in good health.

This clone turned up a few times. This rearrangement joins TRBV2 to TRBJ1-5; TRBD1 is a possible D gene (5 bases). The V end was cut by 4 bases, the J end by 6 bases, with 13 bases between. Germline V gene lookup returns CDR1 SNHLY and CDR2 FYNNEI. The CDR3 extends over 14 amino acids. The CDR3 spells CASSVVRGLQPQHF. In DNA form, the CDR3 reads TGTGCCAGCAGTGTGGTCCGGGGACTTCAGCCCCAGCATTTT.

V is TRBV19 and J is TRBJ2-1; TRBD2 is a possible D gene (6 bases). The CDR3 consists of 12 residues. V was shortened by 3 bases and J by 10 bases, with 10 bases between the two germline ends. Germline loops: CDR1 LNHDA, CDR2 SQIVND (reference sequence). CDR3 nucleotides: TGTGCCAGTAGTATCGGGCGGGAAGAGCAGTTCTTC. Protein product: CASSIGREEQFF.

There are a few counts of this clone. J is TRBJ2-3 and V is TRBV18; the D gene is possibly TRBD2 (6 bases). V was cut by 5 bases and J by 0 bases, with 6 bases left in between. The CDR3 sequence is 13 residues long. Germline V gene data show CDR1 as KGHSH and CDR2 as LQKENI. CDR3 bases: TGTGCCAGCTCAGGGGGGAGCACAGATACGCAGTATTTT. This encodes CASSGGSTDTQYF.

This clone turned up a few times. The rearrangement uses TRBV7-2 and TRBJ1-5; TRBD1 might be the D (6 bases). This CDR3 is built from 16 residues. V lost 3 bases and J lost 0, with 12 bases in between. The germline CDR1 and CDR2 sequences are SGHTA and FQGNSA. The CDR3 DNA sequence: TGTGCCAGCAGCTTTGGTGGGACAAATAGCAATCAGCCCCAGCATTTT. It specifies CASSFGGTNSNQPQHF.

The rearrangement uses TRBV29-1 and TRBJ2-3, with unresolved D. The CDR3 runs to 14 residues. V was trimmed by 1 base and J by 1 base, leaving 9 bases between them. CDR1 and CDR2 from the germline V gene are SQVTM and ANQGSEA. In DNA, the CDR3 is TGCAGCGTTGAAGGTCCGATCGGCACAGATACGCAGTATTTT. Protein: CSVEGPIGTDTQYF.

The chain joins TRBV5-1 to TRBJ2-5, with 12 bases identical to TRBD2. Germline lookup yields CDR1 SGHRS and CDR2 YFSETQ. This CDR3 is 17 amino acids long. The V and J ends lost 0 bases and 2 bases, in that order; junction bases with no gene match: 5. CDR3 nucleotides: TGCGCCAGCAGCTTGGTTGGACTAGCGGGGCGGCAAGAGACCCAGTACTTC. Translation gives CASSLVGLAGRQETQYF.

J is TRBJ1-2 and V is TRBV7-2; D perhaps matches TRBD1 (6 bases). Trimming took 1 base from V and 4 from J, leaving 13 bases between them. The CDR3 consists of 15 residues. Germline CDR1 is SGHTA and CDR2 is FQGNSA. CDR3 protein: CASSLGRQASYGYTF. In DNA, the CDR3 is TGTGCCAGCAGCTTAGGGCGACAGGCCTCCTATGGCTACACCTTC.

The CDR3 loop is CASSHGTSSRYEQYF. The CDR3 DNA reads TGCGCCAGCAGCCACGGGACTAGCTCGCGGTACGAGCAGTACTTC. The chain joins TRBV4-3 to TRBJ2-7, with 9 bases identical to TRBD2. CDR1 and CDR2 (germline): LGHNA, YSLEER. Trimming at V came to 3 bases and at J to 4 bases, leaving 7 bases not matched to a gene. CDR3 length equals 15 residues.

There are a few counts of this clone. The rearrangement joins TRBV7-2 to TRBJ2-1; 7 bases match TRBD2. The trim removed 3 bases at V and 7 bases at J, leaving 6 bases unmatched. In germline, CDR1 is SGHTA, CDR2 FQGNSA. This CDR3 has 14 amino acids. The CDR3 DNA reads TGTGCCAGCAGCTTTGTGGGGAGGGAAAATGAGCAGTTCTTC. It encodes CASSFVGRENEQFF.

The chain uses TRBV7-2 and TRBJ2-7, with a weak D call TRBD2 (5 bases). The CDR3 covers 17 residues. Germline CDR1 and CDR2: SGHTA and FQGNSA. With 1 base removed from V and 3 bases from J, the gap between germline ends came to 19 bases. The CDR3 sequence: CASSLGILRDAGYEQYF. Written as DNA, the CDR3 is TGTGCCAGCAGCTTAGGAATCCTAAGAGATGCGGGCTACGAGCAGTACTTC.

The rearrangement uses TRBV5-1 and TRBJ2-1; D gene uncertain. Deletions cut 4 bases from V and 9 bases from J, with 23 bases between. CDR1 SGHRS and CDR2 YFSETQ come from the germline V gene. The CDR3 is 16 residues long. The CDR3 reads CASSHTTWGSTTEQFF. CDR3 sequence (DNA): TGCGCCAGCAGCCATACGACATGGGGTAGTACTACTGAGCAGTTCTTC.

CDR3 DNA sequence: TGTGCCAGCAGCTTAAGAGGGGGCACAGATACGCAGTATTTT. Its protein is CASSLRGGTDTQYF. The V call is TRBV7-3, the J call TRBJ2-3; tentatively, D is TRBD1 or TRBD2 (5 bases each). The CDR3 spans 14 residues. With 1 base removed from V and 1 base from J, the gap between germline ends came to 6 bases. Germline CDR1 is SGHTA and CDR2 is FQGTGA. Complete variable domain (other parts from reference TRBV7-3 and TRBJ2-3): GAGVSQTPSNKVTEKGKYVELRCDPISGHTALYWYRQSLGQGPEFLIYFQGTGAADDSGLPNDRFFAVRPEGSVSTLKIQRTERGDSAVYLCASSLRGGTDTQYFGPGTRLTVL.

This clone was recorded a few times. This chain uses TRBV7-9 with TRBJ2-3, with 15 nucleotides matching TRBD2. Germline CDR1 and CDR2: SEHNR and FQNEAQ (reference sequence). There are 17 residues in the CDR3. Losses at the gene ends were 6 bases for V and 0 bases for J; bases not matched to a gene: 4. The CDR3 coding sequence is TGTGCCAGCAGAGGGACTAGCGGGAGGCCTAGCACAGATACGCAGTATTTT. Its translation: CASRGTSGRPSTDTQYF.

Note on this clone: Germline and junction disagree at one end, which may indicate a read error. The genes are TRBV9 and TRBJ2-2, with a tentative D call TRBD2 (5 bases). The CDR3 is 13 amino acids. Germline V gene sequence: CDR1 SGDLS, CDR2 YYNGEE. The DNA for the CDR3 is TGTGCCAGCAGCGTCGAGTACACCGGGGAACTGTTTTTT. Translation: CASSVEYTGELFF.

This clone has a handful of counts. The J gene is TRBJ2-1, the V gene TRBV7-3, with D tentatively TRBD2 (6 bases). The germline V gene encodes CDR1 SGHTA and CDR2 FQGTGA. Trimming pared 5 bases from V and 2 bases from J, leaving 13 bases between. The CDR3 is 15 amino acids. The chain's CDR3 is CASSPTLATYNEQFF. The CDR3 bases are TGTGCCAGCAGCCCAACTCTAGCGACCTACAATGAGCAGTTCTTC.

This chain joins TRBV15 and TRBJ1-6; D is possibly TRBD1 (6 bases). V was clipped by 0 bases and J by 15 bases, with 15 bases between them. This CDR3 is built from 14 residues. CDR1 and CDR2 (germline): LNHNV, YYDKDF (reference sequence). As DNA, the CDR3 is TGTGCCACCAGCAGAGATTTAGGGACACCAATCCTCCACTTT. Translation gives CATSRDLGTPILHF.

This chain uses TRBV27 with TRBJ2-7; D is undetermined. The CDR3 extends over 13 amino acids. The V gene's germline CDR1 is MNHEY and CDR2 SMNVEV (reference sequence). V shed 2 bases and J shed 6 bases, with 11 bases lying between them. The CDR3 is CASSLTPGGEQYV. The CDR3 nucleotides read TGTGCCAGCAGTTTAACCCCAGGTGGCGAGCAGTACGTC.

V usage is TRBV4-3 and J usage is TRBJ2-5; D may correspond to TRBD1 or TRBD2 (5 bases each). This CDR3 is built from 17 residues. The germline gives CDR1 LGHNA, CDR2 YSLEER. Trimming took 2 bases from V and 0 from J, leaving 16 bases between them. The CDR3 region is CASSQNEGRMYQETQYF. CDR3 DNA sequence: TGCGCCAGCAGCCAAAACGAGGGACGCATGTACCAAGAGACCCAGTACTTC.

V is TRBV28 and J is TRBJ1-4; D is uncertain. This CDR3 has 14 residues. Germline lookup yields CDR1 MDHEN and CDR2 SYDVKM. V was pared by 8 bases and J by 8 bases, with 18 bases between. CDR3 nucleotides: TGTGCCAGCGGTCCCCTGGCGAGGTGGGAAAAACTGTTTTTT. Amino acids: CASGPLARWEKLFF.

This chain links TRBV19 with TRBJ2-3; D gene ambiguous. Between the trimmed V and J ends, which lost 6 bases and 2 bases, there was a span of 12 bases. Germline-derived CDR1 and CDR2 are LNHDA and SQIVND (reference sequence). The length of the CDR3 is 14 residues. This CDR3 reads CASSLGRATDTQYF. The CDR3 DNA reads TGTGCCAGTAGCCTAGGAAGGGCCACAGATACGCAGTATTTT.

This chain joins TRBV30 and TRBJ1-1; possible D gene TRBD1, 5 bases. There are 16 residues in the CDR3. Germline V lookup: CDR1 GTSNPN, CDR2 SVGIG (reference sequence). V lost 4 bases to trimming and J lost 4 bases, with 22 bases between them. The DNA for the CDR3 is TGTGCCTGGATTGTGGCAGGGAAATGGGTGGGCACTGAAGCTTTCTTT. Translating gives CAWIVAGKWVGTEAFF.

The chain couples TRBV28 to TRBJ1-5; D call uncertain. Germline CDR1 reads MDHEN; CDR2 reads SYDVKM. V dropped 3 bases and J dropped 5 bases, with 2 bases sitting between them. The CDR3 is made up of 11 amino acids. The DNA of the CDR3 is TGTGCCAGCAGTTTTCATCAGCCCCAGCATTTT. It codes for CASSFHQPQHF.

This clone has more than one count but fewer than ten. V gene TRBV29-1 combines with J gene TRBJ2-3; TRBD1 agrees at 10 bases. With V trimmed by 7 bases and J by 3 bases, 4 bases remained unmatched. The CDR3 is made up of 13 amino acids. CDR1 SQVTM and CDR2 ANQGSEA come from the germline V gene. The CDR3 DNA is TGCAGCGGGGGGACAGGGGAGACAGATACGCAGTATTTT. Residues: CSGGTGETDTQYF.

The gene calls are TRBV18 and TRBJ1-1, with D unresolved. Germline assignment: CDR1 KGHSH and CDR2 LQKENI. With 5 bases removed from V and 1 base from J, the gap between germline ends came to 11 bases. The CDR3 runs 14 residues. The CDR3 loop is CASSREAANTEAFF. In nucleotides, the CDR3 is TGTGCCAGCTCAAGGGAAGCCGCGAACACTGAAGCTTTCTTT.

This clone was recorded a few times. The chain links TRBV6-5 to TRBJ2-1; no clear D. Germline CDR1 MNHEY, CDR2 SVGAGI. The V gene lost 6 bases and the J gene lost 0 bases, with 6 bases spanning the gap. The CDR3 sequence is 13 residues long. CDR3 residues: CASSGLSYNEQFF. The CDR3 DNA follows: TGTGCCAGCAGCGGGCTCTCCTACAATGAGCAGTTCTTC.

This clone has just a few counts. This chain joins TRBV28 and TRBJ2-4; unclear D gene. V was clipped by 8 bases and J by 2 bases, with 16 bases between them. Germline values: CDR1 MDHEN, CDR2 SYDVKM. This CDR3 spans 15 amino acids. The CDR3 is CASAPSEVSKNIQYF. The CDR3 region has the DNA TGTGCCAGCGCCCCAAGTGAGGTTTCCAAAAACATTCAGTACTTC.

V usage is TRBV7-2 and J usage is TRBJ2-7; the D gene is possibly TRBD2 (5 bases). The V gene's germline CDR1 is SGHTA and CDR2 FQGNSA. The V end lost 1 base, the J end lost 2 bases, and 12 bases lay between the germline ends. This CDR3 has 15 residues. CDR3 region: CASSLEVVGTYEQYF. The CDR3 nucleotides read TGTGCCAGCAGCTTAGAGGTTGTCGGGACCTACGAGCAGTACTTC.

This clone came up a few times. The J gene is TRBJ2-2, the V gene TRBV7-3; possible D gene TRBD2, 6 bases. The CDR3 totals 14 residues. Germline V gene lookup returns CDR1 SGHTA and CDR2 FQGTGA. Trimming took off 5 bases at V and 3 bases at J, with 10 bases between the two ends. The CDR3 is CASSPGGDTGELFF. Written as DNA, the CDR3 is TGTGCCAGCAGCCCGGGCGGGGACACCGGGGAGCTGTTTTTT.

This chain connects TRBV7-2 to TRBJ2-5; TRBD1 matches 7 bases. The J segment lost 6 bases and the V segment lost 1 base, leaving 14 bases of the junction unmatched. This CDR3 region has 17 residues. The germline gives CDR1 SGHTA, CDR2 FQGNSA. CDR3 sequence (DNA): TGTGCCAGCAGCTTAGGAGGGGGCAGGGGCTCGATAAAGACCCAGTACTTC. It translates to CASSLGGGRGSIKTQYF.

J is TRBJ1-1 and V is TRBV9, with 7 bases that match TRBD1. Trimming took 3 bases from V and 0 from J; bases not matched to a gene: 11. The CDR3 has 17 residues. CDR1 SGDLS and CDR2 YYNGEE come from the germline V gene. The CDR3 nucleotides are TGTGCCAGCAGCGCCCTTGGGGACAGTTACATGAACACTGAAGCTTTCTTT. Protein sequence: CASSALGDSYMNTEAFF.